The 25 T cell receptor beta chains presented below share a single source sample, sequenced in a study of immune characterization of retroperitoneal liposarcoma. Using its own MiXCR run on the PCR reads, TCRdb lists one record per CDR3 protein. This sample has roughly 11,000 distinct CDR3 sequences, with about 30% found just once. Specimen: tumor tissue. The receptors come from a male donor with retroperitoneal liposarcoma.

This clonotype has a single count. Possible read error: a much larger clone is one base away. The chain links TRBV6-8 to TRBJ2-6, with TRBD1 matching over 11 bases. The germline V gene encodes CDR1 MNHGY and CDR2 SAAAGT. The length of the CDR3 is 17 residues. Trimming removed 5 bases from V and 3 bases from J; junction bases left unmatched: 6. The CDR3 reads CASSAGTGGFGANVLTF. In nucleotides, the CDR3 is TGTGCCAGCAGTGCCGGGACAGGGGGTTTTGGGGCCAACGTCCTGACTTTC.

This clonotype has at least ten counts. This sequence joins TRBV7-6 and TRBJ2-1, with a possible D match to TRBD2 (5 bases). The better agreement between TRBJ2-7 and the DNA end casts doubt on the J call. The V gene's germline CDR1 is SGHVS and CDR2 FNYEAQ. The CDR3 extends over 15 amino acids. CDR3 loop: CASSLAASPYNEQYF. CDR3 nucleotides: TGTGCCAGCAGCTTAGCGGCTAGCCCCTACAATGAGCAGTACTTC.

By frequency in the sample, this clonotype is medium-sized. The genes are TRBV7-9 and TRBJ2-1; the D gene is possibly TRBD1 (6 bases). This CDR3 contains 14 residues. Deletions cut 2 bases from V and 10 bases from J, with 15 bases between. Germline loops: CDR1 SEHNR, CDR2 FQNEAQ (reference sequence). This chain's CDR3 is CASSLRGISYEQFF. Here the CDR3 DNA reads TGTGCCAGCAGCTTAAGGGGGATTTCCTACGAGCAGTTCTTC.

This clonotype was seen a few times. The chain couples TRBV7-8 to TRBJ2-1; 7 positions agree with TRBD2. Looked up from germline, CDR1 is SGHVS and CDR2 is FQNEAQ. CDR3 length: 15 residues. The junction had 12 bases not matched to a gene; V was cut back by 0 bases and J by 13 bases. The CDR3 DNA follows: TGTGCCAGCAGCTTAGCGACGGGGAGGGGAGAGACCCAGTTCTTC. Translated, it gives CASSLATGRGETQFF.

This chain connects TRBV27 to TRBJ2-3; 8 bases map to TRBD2. The junction had 14 bases not matched to a gene; V was cut back by 7 bases and J by 2 bases. The CDR3 spans 17 residues. The germline CDR1 and CDR2 sequences are MNHEY and SMNVEV (reference sequence). CDR3 coding DNA: TGTGCCAGCACCCGTTACGGAAGCGGGAGCACCACAGATACGCAGTATTTT. This sequence encodes CASTRYGSGSTTDTQYF.

J is TRBJ2-3 and V is TRBV6-1, with D perhaps TRBD2 (7 bases). The J call may be wrong; the DNA end is better matched by TRBJ2-7. Germline V CDR1 and CDR2: MNHNS, SASEGT. This CDR3 region has 17 residues. The CDR3 bases are TGTGCCAGCAGTGATCTACCCGCGCGGGGGCTACGAGGGGAGCAGTACTTC. The encoded protein is CASSDLPARGLRGEQYF.

The rearrangement joins TRBV27 to TRBJ2-3; no clear D gene. The J call is in doubt because the DNA end fits TRBJ2-7 better. The CDR3 runs 13 residues. From germline, CDR1 is MNHEY and CDR2 SMNVEV (reference sequence). The CDR3, as DNA: TGTGCCAGCAGTTTGCGGATCTTGGGCGAGCAGTACTTC. This encodes CASSLRILGEQYF.

The chain couples TRBV11-3 to TRBJ2-1, with D uncertain. The last part of the DNA fits TRBJ2-7 better; the J call may be wrong. The CDR3 loop spans 11 amino acids. CDR1 and CDR2 (germline): SGHNT, YENEEA. CDR3 region: CASSADYEQYF. The CDR3 nucleotides are TGTGCCAGCAGCGCGGACTACGAGCAGTACTTC.

This sequence joins TRBV11-3 and TRBJ2-5; 10 nucleotides match TRBD2. Germline V gives CDR1 SGHNT, CDR2 YENEEA. The V gene end was trimmed by 6 bases and the J gene end by 11 bases; junction bases not matched to a gene: 15. This CDR3 has 15 residues. CDR3 nucleotides: TGTGCCAGCAGTTCGACTAGCGGGCGTTACAATGAGCAGTACTTC. This gives the protein CASSSTSGRYNEQYF.

The chain employs TRBV7-2 and TRBJ2-1, with 7 bases matching TRBD2. The germline V gene has CDR1 SGHTA and CDR2 FQGNSA. This CDR3 spans 17 amino acids. V lost 2 bases to trimming and J lost 11 bases; unmatched junction nucleotides: 18. This chain's CDR3 is CASSLQAGQMWGGKQFF. The CDR3 DNA sequence: TGTGCCAGCAGCTTACAAGCGGGGCAGATGTGGGGCGGAAAGCAGTTCTTC.

Within the sample, this clonotype is medium-sized. The genes are TRBV11-3 and TRBJ2-1; TRBD2 agrees at 7 bases. The DNA matches TRBJ2-7 better at its end, which makes the J call doubtful. Germline V gene lookup returns CDR1 SGHNT and CDR2 YENEEA. The CDR3 runs to 15 residues. CDR3 sequence reads: CASSRGGEPYNEQYF. The CDR3 DNA is TGTGCCAGCAGCCGCGGGGGAGAACCCTACAATGAGCAGTACTTC.

This clonotype was seen only a few times. This chain connects TRBV6-1 to TRBJ2-1, with D unresolved. V was cut by 7 bases and J by 8 bases, with 12 bases left in between. CDR3 length: 12 amino acids. Germline values: CDR1 MNHNS, CDR2 SASEGT. The CDR3 loop is CASTRTGDEQFF. CDR3 nucleotides: TGTGCCAGCACCAGGACCGGAGATGAGCAGTTCTTC.

This rearrangement joins TRBV6-5 to TRBJ2-3; 11 nucleotides agree with TRBD1. This CDR3 is built from 15 residues. Unmatched junction bases numbered 8, after V lost 5 bases and J lost 7 bases. Germline CDR1 reads MNHEY; CDR2 reads SVGAGI. The CDR3 DNA sequence: TGTGCCAGCAGTCCAACGGGACAGGGGGGATATACGCAGTATTTT. Translated, it gives CASSPTGQGGYTQYF.

The chain is built from TRBV11-3 and TRBJ2-4; no firm D call. There are 15 residues in the CDR3. Between the trimmed V and J ends, which lost 5 bases and 1 base, there was a span of 12 bases. Per the germline V gene, CDR1 is SGHNT and CDR2 is YENEEA. CDR3 sequence (DNA): TGTGCCAGCAGCCCGCGGAGCGCGGCCAAAAACATTCAGTACTTC. Translation: CASSPRSAAKNIQYF. The entire variable domain, with the rest obtained from reference TRBV11-3 and TRBJ2-4, is as follows: EAGVVQSPRYKIIEKKQPVAFWCNPISGHNTLYWYLQNLGQGPELLIRYENEEAVDDSQLPKDRFSAERLKGVDSTLKIQPAELGDSAVYLCASSPRSAAKNIQYFGAGTRLSVL.

The rearrangement links TRBV6-1 to TRBJ2-4, with D perhaps TRBD1 or TRBD2 (5 bases each). The CDR3 runs to 11 residues. Trimming stripped 7 bases from V and 11 bases from J, with 12 bases between. Germline assignment: CDR1 MNHNS and CDR2 SASEGT. The CDR3 spells CASNAEGFQYF. The DNA for the CDR3 is TGTGCCAGCAACGCCGAGGGGTTTCAGTACTTC.

This clonotype is classed as medium-sized. This sequence joins TRBV7-8 and TRBJ2-7; D is possibly TRBD2 (5 bases). The CDR3 loop spans 15 amino acids. V dropped 3 bases and J dropped 0 bases, with 12 bases sitting between them. Germline assignment: CDR1 SGHVS and CDR2 FQNEAQ. The CDR3 DNA is TGTGCCAGCAGCTTGGACCCGGGATTCTCCTACGAGCAGTACTTC. Residues: CASSLDPGFSYEQYF.

This clonotype was observed a few times. The chain is built from TRBV6-1 and TRBJ2-5, with unresolved D. Germline V gene sequence: CDR1 MNHNS, CDR2 SASEGT. The CDR3 is 11 residues long. Trimming cost V 5 bases and J 5 bases, with 6 bases left between them. CDR3 region: CASSQGETQYF. The CDR3 nucleotides are TGTGCCAGCAGTCAAGGGGAGACCCAGTACTTC.

The table lists this clonotype with many counts. The genes are TRBV6-6 and TRBJ2-1, with D hard to call. Trimming pared 0 bases from V and 10 bases from J, leaving 19 bases between. The germline CDR1 and CDR2 sequences are MNHNY and SVGAGI (reference sequence). The length of the CDR3 is 16 residues. CDR3 in DNA: TGTGCCAGCAGTTACTCAGTGGTTATTAGCTCCTACGAGCAGTTCTTC. Amino acid sequence: CASSYSVVISSYEQFF.

The CDR3: CASSYSGAGSRLTVLIGRAHVFF. The CDR3 bases are TGTGCCAGCAGTTACTCAGGGGCCGGCAGCAGGCTGACCGTGCTGATCGGAAGAGCACACGTGTTTTTT. This rearrangement joins TRBV6-6 to TRBJ2-2; D is perhaps TRBD1 (5 bases). Deletions cut 0 bases from V and 15 bases from J, with 44 bases between. The germline V gene encodes CDR1 MNHNY and CDR2 SVGAGI (reference sequence). The CDR3 consists of 23 residues.

The chain employs TRBV6-1 and TRBJ1-5, with TRBD1 as a possible D gene (6 bases). This CDR3 region has 16 residues. Germline CDR1 and CDR2: MNHNS and SASEGT. Trimming removed 3 bases from V and 0 bases from J, with 12 bases in between. CDR3 nucleotide sequence: TGTGCCAGCAGTGAGTTAGGACAGTATAGCAATCAGCCCCAGCATTTT. Translating it yields CASSELGQYSNQPQHF.

This clonotype was observed a handful of times. The CDR3 spells CASSPLRVGQFF. The DNA for the CDR3 is TGTGCCAGCAGTCCCCTGCGGGTGGGGCAGTTCTTC. The chain employs TRBV28 and TRBJ2-1; D is possibly TRBD2 (5 bases). Trimming removed 5 bases from V and 12 bases from J, with 14 bases in between. The CDR3 spans 12 residues. Per germline, CDR1 MDHEN and CDR2 SYDVKM.

This clonotype was observed at least ten times. The V call is TRBV6-1, the J call TRBJ2-1; 8 positions agree with TRBD2. The CDR3 covers 15 residues. The J segment lost 0 bases and the V segment lost 5 bases, leaving 3 bases of the junction unmatched. The germline CDR1 and CDR2 sequences are MNHNS and SASEGT. The CDR3 sequence is CASSRGGSSYNEQFF. CDR3 in DNA: TGTGCCAGCAGTCGCGGGGGGAGCTCCTACAATGAGCAGTTCTTC.

Only a few counts were recorded for this clonotype. V and J are TRBV6-1 and TRBJ2-3; D is unresolved. V gave up 6 bases and J gave up 3 bases, with 16 bases separating them. The CDR3 covers 15 residues. Per germline, CDR1 MNHNS and CDR2 SASEGT. The CDR3 region has the DNA TGTGCCAGCAGACCTGTCCGGGTGGGTACAGATACGCAGTATTTT. Amino acids: CASRPVRVGTDTQYF.

This clonotype is medium-sized within its sample. The rearrangement uses TRBV7-2 and TRBJ2-1, with 9 bases fitting TRBD2. The J call may not be correct, given that the DNA end is closer to TRBJ2-7. This CDR3 region has 16 residues. Per germline, CDR1 SGHTA and CDR2 FQGNSA. Here the CDR3 DNA reads TGTGCCAGCAGCCGTAGCGGGAGAAGGTCCTACAATGAGCAGTACTTC. As protein: CASSRSGRRSYNEQYF.

This clonotype appeared once. The chain employs TRBV4-3 and TRBJ1-1; D uncertain. This CDR3 has 14 amino acids. CDR1 and CDR2 from the germline V gene are LGHNA and YSLEER. Trimming removed 0 bases at V and 4 bases at J, with 9 bases between. CDR3 DNA sequence: TGCGCCAGCAGCCAAGATCTGGGGATCACTGAAGCTTTCTTT. Residues: CASSQDLGITEAFF.